This TCR beta chain was profiled in a study of shared clonotypes between healthy human individuals. Trimming shortened V by 0 bases and J by 1 base, and 7 bases separated the two germline ends. Germline CDR1 reads MGHRA; CDR2 reads YSYEKL. The CDR3 has 14 residues. Study results and limitations: Generally, estimated richness proved larger in naive subsets than it did in memory subsets.

Measured with immunoSEQ multiplex PCR; TCRdb has only the in-frame clones, and not every one. The sample yields roughly 2,000,000 clones, 85% to 95% seen once. CD45RO-negative, CCR7-positively selected cells formed the naive CD8 fraction, excluding terminally differentiated effector memory CD45RA+ cells. In regard to this clone: The antigen is undetermined.

The sequenced sample consisted of naive CD8+ T cells sorted from blood. The sequence came from a young man in good health. The rearrangement joins TRBV4-1 to TRBJ2-7; D call uncertain. This CDR3 reads CASSQDVTSYEQYF. Here the CDR3 DNA reads TGCGCCAGCAGCCAAGATGTAACATCCTACGAGCAGTACTTC.